The rows below give T cell receptor beta chains drawn from one sample of a study of shared clonotypes between healthy human individuals. Profiling relied on immunoSEQ multiplex PCR, and the TCRdb table lists in-frame clones only, not all of them. Of about 330,000 clones in the sample, around two thirds were seen once. Specimen: memory CD4+ T cells sorted from blood. The receptors were gathered from a young man in good health. Both conserved end residues are part of each CDR3. A D gene is named only where the DNA matches it firmly. For some rows the clone size is stated as once, few or many, or as a class when expanded; others skip it.

j_gene: TRBJ2-5; abundance: NA; v_gene: TRBV28; d_gene: TRBD1; CDR3nt: TGTGCCAGCAGATCAGGGGGCAGGGAGACCCAGTACTTC; CDR3aa: CASRSGGRETQYF
j_gene: TRBJ2-6; abundance: many; v_gene: TRBV14; d_gene: NA; CDR3nt: TGTGCCAGCAGCCCAATCTCTGGGGCCAACGTCCTGACTTTC; CDR3aa: CASSPISGANVLTF
j_gene: TRBJ2-7; abundance: few; v_gene: TRBV15; d_gene: NA; CDR3nt: TGTGCCACCAGCACCCTCGGAGGGGTCGAGCAGTACTTC; CDR3aa: CATSTLGGVEQYF
j_gene: TRBJ2-2; abundance: many; v_gene: TRBV7-2; d_gene: TRBD2; CDR3nt: TGTGCCAGCAGCTTCAATAGACCACAGGCGGGAGGAGCCGGGGAGCTGTTTTTT; CDR3aa: CASSFNRPQAGGAGELFF
j_gene: TRBJ1-1; abundance: NA; v_gene: TRBV10-3; d_gene: NA; CDR3nt: TGTGCCATCGTCGGGGAGGGGATTGCTTTCTTT; CDR3aa: CAIVGEGIAFF
j_gene: TRBJ1-2; abundance: NA; v_gene: TRBV27; d_gene: TRBD1; CDR3nt: TGTGCCAGCAGAGACAGGGCGGGGGCTCGTGGCTACACCTTC; CDR3aa: CASRDRAGARGYTF
j_gene: TRBJ2-7; abundance: few; v_gene: TRBV2; d_gene: NA; CDR3nt: TGTGCCAGCAGACTCCTCCTCTCCTACGAGCAGTACTTC; CDR3aa: CASRLLLSYEQYF
j_gene: TRBJ2-2; abundance: NA; v_gene: TRBV25-1; d_gene: NA; CDR3nt: TGTGCCAGCAGTGGAGAGGGACCTACCGGGGAGCTGTTTTTT; CDR3aa: CASSGEGPTGELFF
j_gene: TRBJ1-5; abundance: NA; v_gene: TRBV18; d_gene: NA; CDR3nt: TGTGCCAGCTCACCATACAGGGATCAGCCCCAGCATTTT; CDR3aa: CASSPYRDQPQHF
j_gene: TRBJ1-4; abundance: NA; v_gene: TRBV4-1; d_gene: TRBD1; CDR3nt: TGCGCCAGCAGCCAACCGGGACAGGTCGAAAAACTGTTTTTT; CDR3aa: CASSQPGQVEKLFF
j_gene: TRBJ1-5; abundance: NA; v_gene: TRBV27; d_gene: NA; CDR3nt: TGTGCCAGCAGTTCAATCCAGGGTGGCAATCAGCCCCAGCATTTT; CDR3aa: CASSSIQGGNQPQHF
j_gene: TRBJ2-7; abundance: NA; v_gene: TRBV18; d_gene: TRBD2; CDR3nt: TGTGCCAGCTCACCACGGCTGATTTTGTTTGGGACTACCAGCCACGAGCAGTACTTC; CDR3aa: CASSPRLILFGTTSHEQYF
j_gene: TRBJ2-3; abundance: few; v_gene: TRBV28; d_gene: NA; CDR3nt: TGTGCCAGCAGTTTTATCGGCGGGAGCACAGATACGCAGTATTTT; CDR3aa: CASSFIGGSTDTQYF